These T cell receptor beta chains were read from a single sample in a study of blood T cell repertoires in COVID-19. Generated by immunoSEQ multiplex PCR, the TCRdb table keeps only in-frame clones and is missing some. Of 150,000 to 200,000 clones in the sample, 70% to 90% were seen once. Specimen: peripheral blood. The source is a man aged 40-55 years with active or convalescent COVID-19. Both conserved end residues are part of each CDR3. The D gene is left open where the match is weak.

v_gene: TRBV7-2; d_gene: TRBD1; j_gene: TRBJ2-1; CDR3aa: CASSSKVTGGSEQFF
v_gene: TRBV13; d_gene: -; j_gene: TRBJ1-4; CDR3aa: CASSLGRWTINEKLFF
v_gene: TRBV28; d_gene: -; j_gene: TRBJ2-1; CDR3aa: CASSLTAYTSYNEQFF
v_gene: TRBV7-6; d_gene: -; j_gene: TRBJ1-4; CDR3aa: CASSLSTRGGEKLFF
v_gene: TRBV19; d_gene: -; j_gene: TRBJ2-7; CDR3aa: CASSIGTDPYEQYF
v_gene: TRBV18; d_gene: -; j_gene: TRBJ1-3; CDR3aa: CASSPPGTGNTIYF
v_gene: TRBV6-5; d_gene: -; j_gene: TRBJ2-2; CDR3aa: CASTRGYLDTGELFF
v_gene: TRBV11-1; d_gene: -; j_gene: TRBJ2-1; CDR3aa: CASSLPGGGNEQFF
v_gene: TRBV24-1; d_gene: TRBD2; j_gene: TRBJ2-2; CDR3aa: CATSVRGGTSGTGELFF
v_gene: TRBV19; d_gene: TRBD1; j_gene: TRBJ1-2; CDR3aa: CASSRGDRGHGYTF
v_gene: TRBV6-5; d_gene: -; j_gene: TRBJ1-4; CDR3aa: CASRQGLEKLFF
v_gene: TRBV28; d_gene: TRBD1; j_gene: TRBJ2-5; CDR3aa: CASSLRDRHQETQYF
v_gene: TRBV11-2; d_gene: TRBD2; j_gene: TRBJ2-7; CDR3aa: CASSIRRGGPYEQYF
v_gene: TRBV12-5; d_gene: -; j_gene: TRBJ1-1; CDR3aa: CASGLNRFSGREAFF
v_gene: TRBV28; d_gene: -; j_gene: TRBJ2-5; CDR3aa: CASSLSRTLVGETQYF
v_gene: TRBV2; d_gene: TRBD2; j_gene: TRBJ2-5; CDR3aa: CASRDSGGFQETQYF
v_gene: TRBV9; d_gene: -; j_gene: TRBJ2-3; CDR3aa: CASSFLYTDTQYF
v_gene: TRBV15; d_gene: TRBD2; j_gene: TRBJ2-1; CDR3aa: CATSRDMGRGKFF
v_gene: TRBV7-3; d_gene: -; j_gene: TRBJ2-5; CDR3aa: CASSLFPGIRETQYF
v_gene: TRBV11-2; d_gene: TRBD1; j_gene: TRBJ1-3; CDR3aa: CASSRGQAGNTIYF
v_gene: TRBV5-8; d_gene: -; j_gene: TRBJ2-1; CDR3aa: CASSPRGGTNNEQFF
v_gene: TRBV30; d_gene: -; j_gene: TRBJ2-2; CDR3aa: CAGPRYGTGELFF
v_gene: TRBV29-1; d_gene: TRBD1; j_gene: TRBJ2-1; CDR3aa: CSVEETGNNEQFF
v_gene: TRBV10-3; d_gene: TRBD1; j_gene: TRBJ1-1; CDR3aa: CAIKGTANTEAFF
v_gene: TRBV25-1; d_gene: TRBD2; j_gene: TRBJ2-1; CDR3aa: CASSEAGGYNEQFF
v_gene: TRBV7-6; d_gene: -; j_gene: TRBJ2-3; CDR3aa: CASSSRTDTQYF
v_gene: TRBV5-6; d_gene: TRBD1; j_gene: TRBJ1-2; CDR3aa: CASSFAGGIYGYTF
v_gene: TRBV19; d_gene: -; j_gene: TRBJ1-5; CDR3aa: CASGSMGPPQHF
v_gene: TRBV10-3; d_gene: TRBD2; j_gene: TRBJ2-3; CDR3aa: CAAGGGMTDTQYF
v_gene: TRBV7-9; d_gene: TRBD1; j_gene: TRBJ1-4; CDR3aa: CASSPSDRVNEKLFF
v_gene: TRBV6-5; d_gene: -; j_gene: TRBJ2-7; CDR3aa: CASAEDSVYYEQYF
v_gene: TRBV24-1; d_gene: TRBD1; j_gene: TRBJ1-1; CDR3aa: CATSVSPPESGTVEAFF
v_gene: TRBV18; d_gene: -; j_gene: TRBJ1-5; CDR3aa: CASSPDRPQPQHF